A selection of T cell receptor beta chains follows, all from one sample in a study of Graves' ophthalmopathy and Graves' hyperthyroidism. TCRdb re-derived calls from the multiplex PCR reads in MiXCR, one entry per CDR3 protein. The sample carries 500,000 to 800,000 distinct CDR3 sequences, about 38% recorded once. Sequencing was carried out using peripheral blood. The source of these receptors is an adult man with Graves' ophthalmopathy. Each CDR3 is given with its conserved first and last residue. Fields, in order: CDR3 protein, CDR3 DNA, J gene, clone size, D gene, V gene. A D gene is named only where the DNA matches it firmly. Size is omitted from some rows. Given values are once, few, many or a class for expanded clones.

CDR3aa: CSVDKQGNTF
CDR3nt: TGCAGCGTTGACAAACAGGGAAACACCTTC
j_gene: TRBJ1-2
abundance: .
d_gene: .
v_gene: TRBV29-1

CDR3aa: CASSGRPLRNTEAFF
CDR3nt: TGCGCCAGCAGCGGCAGGCCTCTGCGGAACACTGAAGCTTTCTTT
j_gene: TRBJ1-1
abundance: .
d_gene: .
v_gene: TRBV4-3

CDR3aa: CASMRQGATGELFF
CDR3nt: TGTGCCAGCATGAGACAGGGGGCAACCGGGGAGCTGTTTTTT
j_gene: TRBJ2-2
abundance: many
d_gene: TRBD1
v_gene: TRBV6-1

CDR3aa: CAGTAAETQYF
CDR3nt: TGTGCCGGAACAGCAGCTGAGACCCAGTACTTC
j_gene: TRBJ2-5
abundance: many
d_gene: .
v_gene: TRBV7-9

CDR3aa: CAIRDKVGNTIYF
CDR3nt: TGTGCCATCAGGGACAAGGTTGGAAACACCATATATTTT
j_gene: TRBJ1-3
abundance: many
d_gene: .
v_gene: TRBV10-3

CDR3aa: CASSYSGFQDTIYF
CDR3nt: TGTGCCAGCAGTTACTCAGGTTTCCAGGACACCATATATTTT
j_gene: TRBJ1-3
abundance: many
d_gene: .
v_gene: TRBV6-5

CDR3aa: CASSPGPSLGGKAFF
CDR3nt: TGTGCCAGCTCACCAGGGCCCAGTCTGGGGGGGAAAGCTTTCTTT
j_gene: TRBJ1-1
abundance: .
d_gene: .
v_gene: TRBV18

CDR3aa: CASSLGGFDGYTF
CDR3nt: TGTGCCAGCAGCTTAGGGGGGTTTGATGGCTACACCTTC
j_gene: TRBJ1-2
abundance: .
d_gene: .
v_gene: TRBV7-2

CDR3aa: CASSESLATNEKLFF
CDR3nt: TGTGCCAGCAGTGAGTCCCTCGCAACTAATGAAAAACTGTTTTTT
j_gene: TRBJ1-4
abundance: .
d_gene: .
v_gene: TRBV10-3

CDR3aa: CASSYSRERSREQYF
CDR3nt: TGTGCCAGCAGTTACTCTCGGGAGAGGAGCCGCGAGCAGTACTTC
j_gene: TRBJ2-7
abundance: once
d_gene: .
v_gene: TRBV13

CDR3aa: CASSLVGGRTGELFF
CDR3nt: TGTGCCAGCAGCTTAGTTGGGGGCCGGACCGGGGAGCTGTTTTTT
j_gene: TRBJ2-2
abundance: few
d_gene: .
v_gene: TRBV11-2

CDR3aa: CAISEGGRGTYEQYF
CDR3nt: TGTGCCATCAGCGAGGGGGGGCGCGGGACCTACGAGCAGTACTTC
j_gene: TRBJ2-7
abundance: .
d_gene: .
v_gene: TRBV10-3

CDR3aa: CASSPGQGAVGELFF
CDR3nt: TGTGCCAGCAGCCCTGGACAGGGGGCGGTCGGGGAGCTGTTTTTT
j_gene: TRBJ2-2
abundance: .
d_gene: TRBD1
v_gene: TRBV13

CDR3aa: CSVGGTEETQYF
CDR3nt: TGCAGCGTTGGAGGAACCGAGGAGACCCAGTACTTC
j_gene: TRBJ2-5
abundance: many
d_gene: .
v_gene: TRBV29-1

CDR3aa: CATSSRLRTNTGEQYF
CDR3nt: TGTGCCACCAGCAGTCGACTAAGGACGAACACCGGGGAGCAGTACTTC
j_gene: TRBJ2-7
abundance: .
d_gene: .
v_gene: TRBV15

CDR3aa: CASSLVVGRAIYEQYF
CDR3nt: TGTGCCAGCAGCTTAGTGGTCGGGAGGGCCATCTACGAGCAGTACTTC
j_gene: TRBJ2-7
abundance: .
d_gene: TRBD2
v_gene: TRBV7-6

CDR3aa: CASTPGGNEQYF
CDR3nt: TGTGCCAGCACCCCAGGGGGCAACGAGCAGTACTTC
j_gene: TRBJ2-7
abundance: many
d_gene: TRBD1
v_gene: TRBV7-9

CDR3aa: CAISEAGATEAFF
CDR3nt: TGTGCCATCAGTGAAGCGGGGGCCACTGAAGCTTTCTTT
j_gene: TRBJ1-1
abundance: .
d_gene: .
v_gene: TRBV10-3

CDR3aa: CASSQEASTAPGANVLTF
CDR3nt: TGTGCCAGCAGCCAAGAAGCCAGCACGGCTCCTGGGGCCAACGTCCTGACTTTC
j_gene: TRBJ2-6
abundance: .
d_gene: .
v_gene: TRBV4-2

CDR3aa: CASSLVRGGHGSGNTIYF
CDR3nt: TGTGCCAGCAGCTTAGTTCGAGGGGGCCATGGCTCTGGAAACACCATATATTTT
j_gene: TRBJ1-3
abundance: .
d_gene: TRBD1
v_gene: TRBV7-2

CDR3aa: CATSGTVAVEQFF
CDR3nt: TGTGCCACCAGCGGGACCGTAGCTGTTGAGCAGTTCTTC
j_gene: TRBJ2-1
abundance: few
d_gene: .
v_gene: TRBV24-1

CDR3aa: CASSVGWDYNTGELFF
CDR3nt: TGTGCCAGCAGTGTCGGCTGGGACTACAACACCGGGGAGCTGTTTTTT
j_gene: TRBJ2-2
abundance: .
d_gene: TRBD2
v_gene: TRBV6-5

CDR3aa: CSARGGSQETQYF
CDR3nt: TGCAGTGCTAGAGGTGGCAGCCAGGAGACCCAGTACTTC
j_gene: TRBJ2-5
abundance: many
d_gene: .
v_gene: TRBV20-1

CDR3aa: CASPEGRRVAYGYTF
CDR3nt: TGTGCCAGCCCTGAAGGGAGGCGGGTGGCCTATGGCTACACCTTC
j_gene: TRBJ1-2
abundance: once
d_gene: .
v_gene: TRBV6-1

CDR3aa: CASSLKGLVGYTF
CDR3nt: TGTGCCAGCAGCTTAAAGGGATTGGTAGGCTACACCTTC
j_gene: TRBJ1-2
abundance: .
d_gene: .
v_gene: TRBV7-3

CDR3aa: CASSFRGQTEAFF
CDR3nt: TGTGCCAGCAGCTTTAGGGGGCAAACTGAAGCTTTCTTT
j_gene: TRBJ1-1
abundance: many
d_gene: TRBD1
v_gene: TRBV12-3/TRBV12-4

CDR3aa: CSARTRGNTGELFF
CDR3nt: TGCAGCGCCCGAACCAGGGGGAACACCGGGGAGCTGTTTTTT
j_gene: TRBJ2-2
abundance: many
d_gene: .
v_gene: TRBV29-1

CDR3aa: CASRGEWYGYTF
CDR3nt: TGTGCCAGCAGGGGGGAGTGGTATGGCTACACCTTC
j_gene: TRBJ1-2
abundance: many
d_gene: .
v_gene: TRBV12-3/TRBV12-4

CDR3aa: CAIFVTGKYEQYF
CDR3nt: TGTGCCATCTTCGTGACAGGGAAATACGAGCAGTACTTC
j_gene: TRBJ2-7
abundance: .
d_gene: TRBD1
v_gene: TRBV10-3

CDR3aa: CASSHVGRADYGYTF
CDR3nt: TGCGCCAGCAGCCATGTGGGGAGGGCAGACTATGGCTACACCTTC
j_gene: TRBJ1-2
abundance: .
d_gene: .
v_gene: TRBV4-1

CDR3aa: CSVDGASGQETQYF
CDR3nt: TGCAGCGTTGATGGGGCTAGCGGCCAAGAGACCCAGTACTTC
j_gene: TRBJ2-5
abundance: many
d_gene: TRBD2
v_gene: TRBV29-1

CDR3aa: CSVETVGREGYTF
CDR3nt: TGCAGCGTGGAAACCGTCGGTCGGGAAGGCTACACCTTC
j_gene: TRBJ1-2
abundance: many
d_gene: .
v_gene: TRBV29-1

CDR3aa: CAITRSGVSYEQYF
CDR3nt: TGTGCCATCACCAGGTCAGGGGTGTCCTACGAGCAGTACTTC
j_gene: TRBJ2-7
abundance: many
d_gene: .
v_gene: TRBV10-3

CDR3aa: CASSFRAKNTEAFF
CDR3nt: TGTGCCAGCAGCTTCCGGGCTAAGAACACTGAAGCTTTCTTT
j_gene: TRBJ1-1
abundance: many
d_gene: .
v_gene: TRBV5-4

CDR3aa: CSVGLAGVGLETQYF
CDR3nt: TGCAGCGTTGGACTAGCGGGAGTTGGTCTAGAGACCCAGTACTTC
j_gene: TRBJ2-5
abundance: few
d_gene: TRBD2
v_gene: TRBV29-1

CDR3aa: CATSRDRGRESPLHF
CDR3nt: TGTGCCACCAGCAGAGATAGGGGGCGAGAATCACCCCTCCACTTT
j_gene: TRBJ1-6
abundance: .
d_gene: TRBD1
v_gene: TRBV15

CDR3aa: CASSSGTTGQPQHF
CDR3nt: TGTGCCAGCAGCTCGGGGACGACGGGTCAGCCCCAGCATTTT
j_gene: TRBJ1-5
abundance: .
d_gene: .
v_gene: TRBV7-2

CDR3aa: CASSLDGQISYEQYF
CDR3nt: TGTGCCAGCAGCTTGGATGGACAGATCTCCTACGAGCAGTACTTC
j_gene: TRBJ2-7
abundance: few
d_gene: .
v_gene: TRBV7-9

CDR3aa: CAISESKGAPSTDTF
CDR3nt: TGTGCCATCAGTGAGTCTAAGGGGGCGCCGAGCACTGACACCTTC
j_gene: TRBJ1-2
abundance: many
d_gene: TRBD1
v_gene: TRBV10-3

CDR3aa: CASSGHTGGVGPQHF
CDR3nt: TGTGCCAGCAGTGGTCATACAGGGGGCGTAGGGCCCCAGCATTTT
j_gene: TRBJ1-5
abundance: .
d_gene: TRBD1
v_gene: TRBV2

CDR3aa: CASSLQPSMNTEAFF
CDR3nt: TGTGCCAGCAGCCTACAGCCCAGCATGAACACTGAAGCTTTCTTT
j_gene: TRBJ1-1
abundance: .
d_gene: .
v_gene: TRBV11-2

CDR3aa: CASRADSSYNSPLHF
CDR3nt: TGTGCCAGCAGGGCGGATAGCTCCTATAATTCACCCCTCCACTTT
j_gene: TRBJ1-6
abundance: many
d_gene: .
v_gene: TRBV27

CDR3aa: CASSLGRMQYF
CDR3nt: TGTGCCAGCAGCTTAGGCCGGATGCAGTACTTC
j_gene: TRBJ2-7
abundance: once
d_gene: .
v_gene: TRBV7-9

CDR3aa: CASSGGEQETQYF
CDR3nt: TGTGCCAGTAGCGGCGGGGAGCAAGAGACCCAGTACTTC
j_gene: TRBJ2-5
abundance: many
d_gene: .
v_gene: TRBV19

CDR3aa: CASSYDRATGELFF
CDR3nt: TGTGCCAGCAGTTACGACAGGGCAACCGGGGAGCTGTTTTTT
j_gene: TRBJ2-2
abundance: .
d_gene: TRBD1
v_gene: TRBV6-6

CDR3aa: CASSQDMSGYGYTF
CDR3nt: TGCGCCAGCAGCCAAGATATGTCAGGCTATGGCTACACCTTC
j_gene: TRBJ1-2
abundance: few
d_gene: .
v_gene: TRBV4-1

CDR3aa: CASSLRESAEAFF
CDR3nt: TGTGCCAGCAGCTTAAGGGAGTCGGCTGAAGCTTTCTTT
j_gene: TRBJ1-1
abundance: many
d_gene: .
v_gene: TRBV7-2

CDR3aa: CSVASSTRPGTEAFF
CDR3nt: TGCAGCGTTGCCAGCAGCACGAGACCGGGGACTGAAGCTTTCTTT
j_gene: TRBJ1-1
abundance: once
d_gene: .
v_gene: TRBV29-1

CDR3aa: CASSPKTDYLGELFF
CDR3nt: TGTGCCAGCAGTCCGAAAACGGACTACCTCGGGGAGCTGTTTTTT
j_gene: TRBJ2-2
abundance: few
d_gene: .
v_gene: TRBV25-1

CDR3aa: CASSFANQPQHF
CDR3nt: TGTGCCAGCAGTTTTGCAAATCAGCCCCAGCATTTT
j_gene: TRBJ1-5
abundance: many
d_gene: .
v_gene: TRBV12-3/TRBV12-4

CDR3aa: CASSLKGGGKYF
CDR3nt: TGTGCCAGCAGCTTAAAGGGGGGAGGAAAGTACTTC
j_gene: TRBJ2-5
abundance: .
d_gene: .
v_gene: TRBV7-9

CDR3aa: CASSLADSHYEQYF
CDR3nt: TGCGCCAGCAGCTTGGCCGACAGTCACTACGAGCAGTACTTC
j_gene: TRBJ2-7
abundance: .
d_gene: .
v_gene: TRBV5-1

CDR3aa: CSARDHGGQAEAFF
CDR3nt: TGCAGTGCTAGAGATCACGGGGGGCAAGCTGAAGCTTTCTTT
j_gene: TRBJ1-1
abundance: many
d_gene: .
v_gene: TRBV20-1

CDR3aa: CASSPGQGAVTEAFF
CDR3nt: TGTGCCAGCAGCCCTGGACAGGGGGCGGTCACTGAAGCTTTCTTT
j_gene: TRBJ1-1
abundance: many
d_gene: TRBD1
v_gene: TRBV12-3/TRBV12-4

CDR3aa: CASSLEPGQRAYGYTF
CDR3nt: TGCGCCAGCAGCCTTGAACCGGGACAGAGGGCGTATGGCTACACCTTC
j_gene: TRBJ1-2
abundance: .
d_gene: TRBD1
v_gene: TRBV4-3